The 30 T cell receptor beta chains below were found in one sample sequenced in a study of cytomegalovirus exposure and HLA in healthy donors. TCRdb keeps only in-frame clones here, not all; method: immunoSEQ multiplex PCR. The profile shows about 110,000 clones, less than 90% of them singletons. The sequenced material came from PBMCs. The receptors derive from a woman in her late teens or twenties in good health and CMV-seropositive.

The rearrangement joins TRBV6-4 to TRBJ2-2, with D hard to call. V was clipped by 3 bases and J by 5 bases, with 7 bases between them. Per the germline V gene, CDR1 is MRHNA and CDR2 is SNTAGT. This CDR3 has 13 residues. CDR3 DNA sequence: TGTGCCAGCAGTGATCGGTGGACCGGGGAGCTGTTTTTT. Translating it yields CASSDRWTGELFF.

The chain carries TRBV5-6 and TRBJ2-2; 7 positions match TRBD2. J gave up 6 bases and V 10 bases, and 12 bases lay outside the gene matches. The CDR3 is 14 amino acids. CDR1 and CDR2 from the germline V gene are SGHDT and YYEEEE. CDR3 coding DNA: TGTGCCTCCAGATGGGGGGGAGGTTCCGGGGAGCTGTTTTTT. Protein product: CASRWGGGSGELFF.

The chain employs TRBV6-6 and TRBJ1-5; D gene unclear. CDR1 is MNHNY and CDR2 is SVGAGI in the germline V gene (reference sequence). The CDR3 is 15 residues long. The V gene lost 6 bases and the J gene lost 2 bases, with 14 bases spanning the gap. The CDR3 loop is CASREVSEGNQPQHF. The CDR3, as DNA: TGTGCCAGCAGGGAAGTCTCGGAGGGCAATCAGCCCCAGCATTTT.

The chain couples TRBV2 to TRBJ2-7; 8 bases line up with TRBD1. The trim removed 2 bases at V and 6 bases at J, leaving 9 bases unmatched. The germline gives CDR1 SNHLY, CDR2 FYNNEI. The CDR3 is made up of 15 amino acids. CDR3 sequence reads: CASSESGRGPAEQYF. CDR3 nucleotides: TGTGCCAGCAGTGAATCGGGCAGGGGGCCAGCCGAGCAGTACTTC.

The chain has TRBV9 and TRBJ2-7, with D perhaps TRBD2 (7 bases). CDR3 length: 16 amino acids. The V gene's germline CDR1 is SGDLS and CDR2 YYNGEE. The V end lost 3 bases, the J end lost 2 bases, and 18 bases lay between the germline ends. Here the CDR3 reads CASSAHTGGGAYEQYF. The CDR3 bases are TGTGCCAGCAGCGCTCATACGGGGGGCGGAGCCTACGAGCAGTACTTC.

The CDR3 DNA follows: TGTGCCAGCAGTTACTCACAGGGAACGACCGGGGAGCTGTTTTTT. This translates into CASSYSQGTTGELFF. The chain links TRBV6-5 to TRBJ2-2, with D possibly being TRBD1 (6 bases). The CDR3 extends over 15 amino acids. Trimming took off 0 bases at V and 5 bases at J, with 10 bases between the two ends. CDR1 MNHEY and CDR2 SVGAGI come from the germline V gene.

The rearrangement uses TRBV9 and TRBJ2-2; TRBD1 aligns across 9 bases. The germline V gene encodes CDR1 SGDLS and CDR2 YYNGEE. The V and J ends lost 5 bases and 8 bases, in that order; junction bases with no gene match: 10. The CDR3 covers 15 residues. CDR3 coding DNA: TGTGCCAGCAGTGGAGGGACAGGGCAGGGAGGGGAGCTGTTTTTT. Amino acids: CASSGGTGQGGELFF.

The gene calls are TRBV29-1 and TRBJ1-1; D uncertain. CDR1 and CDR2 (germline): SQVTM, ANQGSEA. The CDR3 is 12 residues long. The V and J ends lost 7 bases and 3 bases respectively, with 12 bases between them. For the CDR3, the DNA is TGCAGCGCCCTGCCCGGTGACACTGAAGCTTTCTTT. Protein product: CSALPGDTEAFF.

CDR3 in amino acids: CASSTTSGVLETQYF. The CDR3, as DNA: TGTGCCAGCAGCACGACTAGCGGGGTTTTGGAGACCCAGTACTTC. V usage is TRBV9 and J usage is TRBJ2-5; 11 positions match TRBD2. CDR1 is SGDLS, CDR2 YYNGEE, per germline. V dropped 4 bases and J dropped 5; count of bases not matched to a gene: 7. The CDR3 is 15 amino acids.

CDR3 in amino acids: CATSSGTGNTEAFF. CDR3 nucleotide sequence: TGTGCCACCAGCAGCGGGACAGGGAACACTGAAGCTTTCTTT. The gene calls are TRBV15 and TRBJ1-1; 8 nucleotides match TRBD1. This CDR3 comprises 14 residues. Trimming removed 3 bases from V and 1 base from J; junction bases left unmatched: 1. CDR1 LNHNV and CDR2 YYDKDF come from the germline V gene (reference sequence).

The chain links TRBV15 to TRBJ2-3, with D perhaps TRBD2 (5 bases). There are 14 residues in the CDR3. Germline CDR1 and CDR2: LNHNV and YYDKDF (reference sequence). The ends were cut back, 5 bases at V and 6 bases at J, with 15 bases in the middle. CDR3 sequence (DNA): TGTGCCACCAGCGAGGCGAGGGCGTCCGATACGCAGTATTTT. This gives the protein CATSEARASDTQYF.

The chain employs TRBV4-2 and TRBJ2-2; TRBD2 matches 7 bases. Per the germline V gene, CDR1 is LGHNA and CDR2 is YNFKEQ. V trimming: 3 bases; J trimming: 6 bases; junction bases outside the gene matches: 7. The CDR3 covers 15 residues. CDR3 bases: TGTGCCAGCAGCCACGATACTAGCGCACCCGGGGAGCTGTTTTTT. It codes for CASSHDTSAPGELFF.

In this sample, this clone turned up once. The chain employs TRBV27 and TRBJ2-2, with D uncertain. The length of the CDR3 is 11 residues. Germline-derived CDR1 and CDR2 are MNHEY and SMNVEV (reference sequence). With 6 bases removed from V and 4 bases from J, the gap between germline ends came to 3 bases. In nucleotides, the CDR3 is TGTGCCAGCAGCCTCACCGGGGAGCTGTTTTTT. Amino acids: CASSLTGELFF.

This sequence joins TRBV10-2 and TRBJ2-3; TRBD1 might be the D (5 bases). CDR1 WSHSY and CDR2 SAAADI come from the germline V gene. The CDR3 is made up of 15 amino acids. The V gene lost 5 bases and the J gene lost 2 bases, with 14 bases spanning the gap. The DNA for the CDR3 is TGCGCCAGCAGTTCCGACAGTGGACCCACAGATACGCAGTATTTT. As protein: CASSSDSGPTDTQYF.

The DNA of the CDR3 is TGTGCCAGCAGCTTAACGGGAACGGAGAAGACCCAGTACTTC. Translation: CASSLTGTEKTQYF. V and J are TRBV7-2 and TRBJ2-5; D may be TRBD2 (5 bases). The CDR3 has 14 amino acids. Germline V lookup: CDR1 SGHTA, CDR2 FQGNSA. Trimming cost V 2 bases and J 6 bases, with 13 bases left between them. Full variable domain (missing parts from reference TRBV7-2 and TRBJ2-5): GAGVSQSPSNKVTEKGKDVELRCDPISGHTALYWYRQSLGQGLEFLIYFQGNSAPDKSGLPSDRFSAERTGGSVSTLTIQRTQQEDSAVYLCASSLTGTEKTQYFGPGTRLLVL.

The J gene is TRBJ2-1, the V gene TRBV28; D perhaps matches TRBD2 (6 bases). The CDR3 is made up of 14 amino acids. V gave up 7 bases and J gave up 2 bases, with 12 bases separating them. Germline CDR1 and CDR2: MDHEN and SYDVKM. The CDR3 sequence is CASMTGVTYNEQFF. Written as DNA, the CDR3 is TGTGCCAGCATGACGGGGGTTACCTACAATGAGCAGTTCTTC.

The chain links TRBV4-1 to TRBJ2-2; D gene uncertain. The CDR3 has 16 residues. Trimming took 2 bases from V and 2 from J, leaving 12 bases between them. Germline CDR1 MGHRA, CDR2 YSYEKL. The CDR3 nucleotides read TGCGCCAGCAGCCAACGACACCGCCTAAACACCGGGGAGCTGTTTTTT. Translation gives CASSQRHRLNTGELFF.

The CDR3 here is CASSTSGGYTEAFF. The CDR3 nucleotides are TGTGCCAGCAGTACATCAGGAGGGTATACTGAAGCTTTCTTT. The chain recombines TRBV6-7 with TRBJ1-1; no clear D. TRBV6-7 is annotated as an ORF whose role is uncertain. The V end was cut by 5 bases, the J end by 5 bases, with 15 bases between. The CDR3 length is 14 residues.

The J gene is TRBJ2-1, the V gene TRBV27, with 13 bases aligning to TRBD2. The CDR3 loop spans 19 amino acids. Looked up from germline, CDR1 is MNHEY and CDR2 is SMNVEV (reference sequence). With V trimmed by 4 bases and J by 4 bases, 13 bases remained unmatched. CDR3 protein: CASSSRLAGGRHRYNEQFF. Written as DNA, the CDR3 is TGTGCCAGCAGTTCCCGACTAGCGGGGGGACGACACCGATACAATGAGCAGTTCTTC.

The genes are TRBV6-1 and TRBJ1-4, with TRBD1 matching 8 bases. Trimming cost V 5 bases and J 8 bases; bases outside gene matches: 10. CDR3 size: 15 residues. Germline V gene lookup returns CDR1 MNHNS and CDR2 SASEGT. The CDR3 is CASSTLRGQLEKLFF. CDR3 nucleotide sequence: TGTGCCAGCAGTACGCTCAGGGGGCAGTTGGAAAAACTGTTTTTT.

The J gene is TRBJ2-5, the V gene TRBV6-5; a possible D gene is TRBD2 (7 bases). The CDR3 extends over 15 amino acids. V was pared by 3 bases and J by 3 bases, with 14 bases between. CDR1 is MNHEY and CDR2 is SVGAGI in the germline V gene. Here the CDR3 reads CASSYTGGAEETQYF. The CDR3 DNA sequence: TGTGCCAGCAGTTATACTGGGGGGGCGGAAGAGACCCAGTACTTC.

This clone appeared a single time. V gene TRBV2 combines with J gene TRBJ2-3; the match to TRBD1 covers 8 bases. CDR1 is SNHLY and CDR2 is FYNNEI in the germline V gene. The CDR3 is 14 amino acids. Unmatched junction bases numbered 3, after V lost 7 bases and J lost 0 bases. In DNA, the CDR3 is TGTGCCAGCATCAGGGGGCCAAGCACAGATACGCAGTATTTT. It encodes CASIRGPSTDTQYF.

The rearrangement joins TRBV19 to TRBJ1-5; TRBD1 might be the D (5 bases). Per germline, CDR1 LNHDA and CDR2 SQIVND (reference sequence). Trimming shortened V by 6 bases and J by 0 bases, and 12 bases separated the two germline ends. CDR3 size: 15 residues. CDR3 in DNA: TGTGCCAGTAGATTACACAGGAATAGCAATCAGCCCCAGCATTTT. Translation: CASRLHRNSNQPQHF. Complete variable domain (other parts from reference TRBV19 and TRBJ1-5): DGGITQSPKYLFRKEGQNVTLSCEQNLNHDAMYWYRQDPGQGLRLIYYSQIVNDFQKGDIAEGYSVSREKKESFPLTVTSAQKNPTAFYLCASRLHRNSNQPQHFGDGTRLSIL.

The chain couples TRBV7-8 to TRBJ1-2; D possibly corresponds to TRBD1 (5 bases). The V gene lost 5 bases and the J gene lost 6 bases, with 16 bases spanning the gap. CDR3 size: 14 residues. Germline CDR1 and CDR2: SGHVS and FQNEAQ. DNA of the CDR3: TGTGCCAGCAGCCCTCCTCGGGGGAGGGATGGCTACACCTTC. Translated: CASSPPRGRDGYTF. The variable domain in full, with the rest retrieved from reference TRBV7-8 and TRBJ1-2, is GAGVSQSPRYKVAKRGQDVALRCDPISGHVSLFWYQQALGQGPEFLTYFQNEAQLDKSGLPSDRFFAERPEGSVSTLKIQRTQQEDSAVYLCASSPPRGRDGYTFGSGTRLTVV.

The CDR3 region has the DNA TGCGCCAGCAGCCAAGACCAGGTGGCGTTTGCTGGGGCCAACGTCCTGACTTTC. Its protein is CASSQDQVAFAGANVLTF. The gene calls are TRBV4-3 and TRBJ2-6; D gene ambiguous. From germline, CDR1 is LGHNA and CDR2 YSLEER. V was trimmed by 0 bases and J by 2 bases, leaving 14 bases between them. This CDR3 region has 18 residues.

CDR3 residues: CASSMGGGEQFF. DNA of the CDR3: TGTGCCAGTAGTATGGGGGGAGGTGAGCAGTTCTTC. This chain connects TRBV19 to TRBJ2-1; a possible D gene is TRBD2 (6 bases). Germline lookup yields CDR1 LNHDA and CDR2 SQIVND (reference sequence). V was cut by 3 bases and J by 9 bases, with 9 bases left in between. The CDR3 contains 12 residues.

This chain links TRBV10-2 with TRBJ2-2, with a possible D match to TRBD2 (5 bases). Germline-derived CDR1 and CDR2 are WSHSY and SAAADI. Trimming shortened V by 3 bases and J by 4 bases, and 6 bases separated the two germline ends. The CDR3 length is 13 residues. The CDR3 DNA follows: TGCGCCAGCAGTGATACTAGCACCGGGGAGCTGTTTTTT. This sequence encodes CASSDTSTGELFF.

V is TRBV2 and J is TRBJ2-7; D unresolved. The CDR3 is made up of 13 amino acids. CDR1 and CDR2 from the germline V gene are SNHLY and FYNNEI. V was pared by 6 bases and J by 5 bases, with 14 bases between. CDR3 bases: TGTGCCAGCAGCTCTGGAGCTCGGGACGAGCAGTACTTC. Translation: CASSSGARDEQYF.

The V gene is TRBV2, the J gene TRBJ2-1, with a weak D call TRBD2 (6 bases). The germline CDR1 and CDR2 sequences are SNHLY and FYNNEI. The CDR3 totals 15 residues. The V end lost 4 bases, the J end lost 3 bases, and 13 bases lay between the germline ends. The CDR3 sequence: CASSVSPGGYNEQFF. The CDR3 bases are TGTGCCAGCAGTGTCTCCCCCGGGGGCTACAATGAGCAGTTCTTC.

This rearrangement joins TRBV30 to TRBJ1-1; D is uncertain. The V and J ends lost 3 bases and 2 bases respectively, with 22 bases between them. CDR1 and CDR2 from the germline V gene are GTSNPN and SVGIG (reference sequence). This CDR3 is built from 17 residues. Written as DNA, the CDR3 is TGTGCCTGGAGAAAGACCTCTTTGGTTTGGGCTAACACTGAAGCTTTCTTT. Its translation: CAWRKTSLVWANTEAFF.